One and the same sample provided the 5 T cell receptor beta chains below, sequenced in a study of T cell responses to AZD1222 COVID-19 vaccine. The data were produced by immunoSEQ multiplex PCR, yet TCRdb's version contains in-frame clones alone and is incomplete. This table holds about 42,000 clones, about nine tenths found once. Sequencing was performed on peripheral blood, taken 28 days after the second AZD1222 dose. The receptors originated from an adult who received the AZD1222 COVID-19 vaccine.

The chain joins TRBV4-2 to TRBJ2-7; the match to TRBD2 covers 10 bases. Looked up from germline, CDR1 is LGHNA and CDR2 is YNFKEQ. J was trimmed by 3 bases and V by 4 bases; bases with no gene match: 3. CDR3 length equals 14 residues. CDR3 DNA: TGTGCCAGCAGCCCCGGGACTAGCGACTACGAGCAGTACTTC. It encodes CASSPGTSDYEQYF.

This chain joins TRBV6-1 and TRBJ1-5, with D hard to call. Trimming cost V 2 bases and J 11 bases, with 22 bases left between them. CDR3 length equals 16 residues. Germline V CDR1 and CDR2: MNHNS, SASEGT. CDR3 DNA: TGTGCCAGCAGTGAAAGTCCTGGGTTTCCTTTCATGGCCCAGCATTTT. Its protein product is CASSESPGFPFMAQHF.

The CDR3 loop is CASSSGTPPKQYF. Written as DNA, the CDR3 is TGTGCCAGCAGCTCAGGGACTCCACCCAAGCAGTACTTC. The chain links TRBV7-2 to TRBJ2-7; D perhaps matches TRBD2 (6 bases). This CDR3 comprises 13 residues. The germline V and J ends were trimmed by 4 bases and 8 bases, with 15 bases remaining between them. Looked up from germline, CDR1 is SGHTA and CDR2 is FQGNSA.

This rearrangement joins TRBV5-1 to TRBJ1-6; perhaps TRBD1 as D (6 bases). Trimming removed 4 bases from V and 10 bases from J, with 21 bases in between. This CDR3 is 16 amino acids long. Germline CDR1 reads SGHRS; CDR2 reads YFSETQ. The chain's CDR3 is CASSQNTGNVESPLHF. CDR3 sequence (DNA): TGCGCCAGCAGCCAAAACACAGGGAATGTAGAGTCACCCCTCCACTTT. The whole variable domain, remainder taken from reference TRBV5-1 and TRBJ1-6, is KAGVTQTPRYLIKTRGQQVTLSCSPISGHRSVSWYQQTPGQGLQFLFEYFSETQRNKGNFPGRFSGRQFSNSRSEMNVSTLELGDSALYLCASSQNTGNVESPLHFGNGTRLTVT.

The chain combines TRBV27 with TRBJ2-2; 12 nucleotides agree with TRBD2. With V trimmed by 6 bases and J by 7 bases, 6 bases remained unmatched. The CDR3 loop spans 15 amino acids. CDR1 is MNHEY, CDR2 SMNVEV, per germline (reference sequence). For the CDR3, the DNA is TGTGCCAGCAGCCCGACTAGCGGGGGTAACGGGGAGCTGTTTTTT. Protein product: CASSPTSGGNGELFF.